Reported below is one T cell receptor (beta chain). Its specificity is not known. The record originates from a study of T-cell memory formation after mild COVID-19. Whole-study findings and limits: Pre-infection memory already had some responding clones, implying cross-reactive memory joined.

TCRdb re-called the 5' RACE reads through MiXCR, storing one row per CDR3 protein. This table has around 83,000 distinct CDR3 sequences, roughly 25% appearing once. The germline V and J ends were trimmed by 2 bases and 12 bases, with 14 bases remaining between them. CDR3 length: 14 amino acids. The receptor's source is a man aged 18-30 years who had mild COVID-19 (a few samples of this study predate the infection). Cell type and time point are not known. This chain uses TRBV12-3 or TRBV12-4 with TRBJ1-6; the D is unclear. The sample consisted of PBMCs or a T cell subset sorted from them (not recorded which). The CDR3 DNA reads TGTGCCAGCAGTTTAACCACAGCCGAGGGACCCCTCCACTTT. This translates into CASSLTTAEGPLHF.